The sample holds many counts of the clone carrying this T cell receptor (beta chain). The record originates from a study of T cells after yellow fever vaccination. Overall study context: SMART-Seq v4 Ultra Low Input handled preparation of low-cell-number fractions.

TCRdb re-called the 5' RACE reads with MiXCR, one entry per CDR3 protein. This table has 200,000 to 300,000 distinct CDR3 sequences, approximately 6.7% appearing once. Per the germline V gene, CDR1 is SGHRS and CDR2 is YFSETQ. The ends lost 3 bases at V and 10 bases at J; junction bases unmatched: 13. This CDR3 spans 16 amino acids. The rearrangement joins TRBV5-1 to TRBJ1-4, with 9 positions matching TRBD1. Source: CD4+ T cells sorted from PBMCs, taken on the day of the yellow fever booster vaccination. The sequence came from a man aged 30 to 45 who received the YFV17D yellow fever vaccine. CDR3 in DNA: TGCGCCAGCAGCTACCCGAACAGGACAGGGGACGTAAAACTGTTTTTT. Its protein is CASSYPNRTGDVKLFF. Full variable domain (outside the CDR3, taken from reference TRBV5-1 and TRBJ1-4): KAGVTQTPRYLIKTRGQQVTLSCSPISGHRSVSWYQQTPGQGLQFLFEYFSETQRNKGNFPGRFSGRQFSNSRSEMNVSTLELGDSALYLCASSYPNRTGDVKLFFGSGTQLSVL.